This TCR beta chain was sequenced during a study of regulatory T cells in long-lasting Graves disease. Notes on the study in general: Gene preferences differed: TRBV28, TRBJ1-2, TRBJ2-5 in persistent cases. Lower TCR diversity was seen in persistent Graves' patients than in newly diagnosed ones.

The table lists this clonotype with many counts. The antigen remains undetermined. Germline is not matched at one junction end, which may reflect a read error. Combining iRepertoire HTBI primers with Arm-PCR of CDR3 regions, the authors built TCR beta libraries. Original data processing: Sample data revealed approximately 62 TRBV and about 15 TRBJ segments. TCRdb recomputed calls from the multiplex PCR reads with MiXCR, one row per CDR3 protein. None of the V and J calls come from the authors' own analysis; TCRdb made them. The sample has about 470,000 distinct CDR3 sequences; about a fifth are singletons. Stated time point: persistent/refractory GD, antithyroid drugs over 5 years with positive TRAb. PBMC-derived RNA was used for the TCR library. A peripheral blood sample, about 9.4 milliliters in volume, was drawn into EDTA tubes. CDR1 and CDR2 (germline): SGHRS, YFSETQ. CDR3 size: 12 residues.

The input for sequencing was peripheral blood mononuclear cells (PBMCs), taken when the disease was refractory, from a patient treated with antithyroid drugs. The chain employs TRBV5-1 and TRBJ1-2, with D hard to call. This TCR came from a female donor with Graves disease. CDR3 protein: CASSFDNYGYTF. The CDR3 nucleotides are TGTGCCAGCAGCTTTGACAACTATGGCTACACCTTC.